The table lists the clone carrying this T cell receptor (beta chain) with a few counts. The CDR3 length is 14 residues. Germline loops: CDR1 SGHTA, CDR2 FQGNSA. Trimming removed 5 bases from V and 1 base from J, with 11 bases in between. TCRdb redid the calling of the RT-PCR reads with MiXCR, one entry per CDR3 protein. The sample consists of about 570,000 distinct CDR3 sequences, around 10% of them appearing once. This sample was included in a study of response to subunit inactivated influenza vaccine. These same records also appear under a second study, on T cells expressing NK-cell markers. From that study: cDNA encoding TCR beta was synthesized via 5'RACE template switching incorporating UMIs. The CD3+CD56-NKG2C+ fraction of several donors was also led by these clonotypes. Expanded clones of NKG2C+ T cells had an unclear HCMV specificity.

This sequence was found in a man in his forties or fifties who received an inactivated influenza vaccine. The specimen comprised PBMCs from blood, sampled on the day of vaccination. This chain connects TRBV7-2 to TRBJ2-5, with D uncertain. As DNA, the CDR3 is TGTGCCAGCAGCCCGTCTCGGACCCAAGAGACCCAGTACTTC. Translation: CASSPSRTQETQYF.